One sample yielded the 8 T cell receptor beta chains listed below, sequenced in a study of blood T cell repertoires in COVID-19. Generated by immunoSEQ multiplex PCR, the TCRdb table keeps only in-frame clones and is missing some. The sample gives 390,000 or so clones, around nine tenths of which show up once; about a tenth is in the top ten. The sample consisted of PBMCs or T cells enriched from blood (not recorded which). These receptors all come from a woman aged 45-59 years who had recovered from COVID-19.

The chain couples TRBV2 to TRBJ1-6; D is unresolved. Trimming left V 1 base short and J 5 bases short, with 9 bases between. The CDR3 totals 15 residues. Germline CDR1 reads SNHLY; CDR2 reads FYNNEI. The CDR3 DNA is TGTGCCAGCAGTGAAGTTGCGCAGGATAATTCACCCCTCCACTTT. The encoded protein is CASSEVAQDNSPLHF.

The chain combines TRBV19 with TRBJ2-4; D is unresolved. V was pared by 3 bases and J by 0 bases, with 12 bases between. The CDR3 length is 16 residues. Germline CDR1 LNHDA, CDR2 SQIVND (reference sequence). The CDR3 loop is CASSMNSGGAKNIQYF. The CDR3 DNA reads TGTGCCAGTAGTATGAACAGTGGTGGAGCCAAAAACATTCAGTACTTC.

The CDR3 loop is CSGYLQGRDEQYF. The CDR3 region has the DNA TGCAGCGGATACCTACAGGGACGCGACGAGCAGTACTTC. V and J are TRBV29-1 and TRBJ2-7, with D perhaps TRBD1 (6 bases). The CDR3 loop spans 13 amino acids. With 7 bases removed from V and 5 bases from J, the gap between germline ends came to 18 bases. The germline CDR1 and CDR2 sequences are SQVTM and ANQGSEA.

The chain couples TRBV7-9 to TRBJ1-3; D is uncertain. The CDR3 contains 15 residues. V was clipped by 8 bases and J by 2 bases, with 16 bases between them. The germline gives CDR1 SEHNR, CDR2 FQNEAQ (reference sequence). The CDR3 coding sequence is TGTGCCAGCGGCACGGGGTCAGGTCCTGGAAACACCATATATTTT. The encoded protein is CASGTGSGPGNTIYF.

This clone was seen just once. V gene TRBV6-5 combines with J gene TRBJ2-4; D remains unclear. CDR1 and CDR2 from the germline V gene are MNHEY and SVGAGI. Trimming stripped 0 bases from V and 2 bases from J, with 8 bases between. The CDR3 contains 15 residues. The CDR3 here is CASSYSPQTKNIQYF. As DNA, the CDR3 is TGTGCCAGCAGTTACTCGCCGCAGACCAAAAACATTCAGTACTTC.

The chain couples TRBV27 to TRBJ1-1, with D hard to call. CDR3 size: 15 residues. Per the germline V gene, CDR1 is MNHEY and CDR2 is SMNVEV (reference sequence). V was clipped by 5 bases and J by 1 base, with 14 bases between them. CDR3 DNA: TGTGCCAGCAGTCACCTGGCGGAGCAGAACACTGAAGCTTTCTTT. It is translated as CASSHLAEQNTEAFF.

In nucleotides, the CDR3 is TGTGCCAGCAGCTACACCGGGACTGGGTACAATGAGCAGTTCTTC. Protein sequence: CASSYTGTGYNEQFF. V gene TRBV7-2 combines with J gene TRBJ2-1; TRBD2 is a possible D gene (6 bases). Germline CDR1 SGHTA, CDR2 FQGNSA. Trimming removed 4 bases at V and 4 bases at J, with 14 bases between. CDR3 length: 15 residues.

The rearrangement uses TRBV3-1 (or the pseudogene TRBV3-2) and TRBJ2-3; 7 bases agree with TRBD2. CDR1 is LGHDT, CDR2 YNNKEL, per germline (reference sequence). V was pared by 0 bases and J by 1 base, with 4 bases of the junction left unmatched. The length of the CDR3 is 16 residues. CDR3 nucleotides: TGTGCCAGCAGCCAAGATTGGGGGGGTCGCACAGATACGCAGTATTTT. Translating it yields CASSQDWGGRTDTQYF.